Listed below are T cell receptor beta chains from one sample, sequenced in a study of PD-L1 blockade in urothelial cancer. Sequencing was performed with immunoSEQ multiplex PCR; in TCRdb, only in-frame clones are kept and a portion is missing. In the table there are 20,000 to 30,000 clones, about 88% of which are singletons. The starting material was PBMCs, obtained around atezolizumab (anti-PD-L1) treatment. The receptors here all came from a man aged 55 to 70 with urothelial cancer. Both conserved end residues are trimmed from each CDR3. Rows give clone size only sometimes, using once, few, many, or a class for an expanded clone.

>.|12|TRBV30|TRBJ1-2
AWSERQGNYGYT
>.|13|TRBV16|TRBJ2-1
ASSQFRTGYNEQF
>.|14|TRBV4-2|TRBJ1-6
ASSPKGASSDSPLH
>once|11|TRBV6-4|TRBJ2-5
ASSEGPQGTQY
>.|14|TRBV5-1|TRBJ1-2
ASSLAGDNSYYGYT
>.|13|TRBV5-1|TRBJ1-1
ASSMGTVELREAF
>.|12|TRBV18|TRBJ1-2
ASSPGQGLGGYT
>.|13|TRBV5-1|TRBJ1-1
ASSIRGPGDTEAF
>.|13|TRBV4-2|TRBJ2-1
ASRVSGVSYNEQF
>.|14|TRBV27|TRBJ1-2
ASSLFGGTGTQGYT
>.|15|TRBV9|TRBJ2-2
ASSVAGAGPNTGELF
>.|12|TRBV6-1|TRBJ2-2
ASRRGAGTGELF
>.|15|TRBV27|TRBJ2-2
ASSALQGANRAGELF
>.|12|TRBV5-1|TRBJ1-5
ASREGISNQPQH
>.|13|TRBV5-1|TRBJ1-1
ASSAGQGWVTEAF
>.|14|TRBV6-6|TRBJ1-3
ASTYGELSSGNTIY
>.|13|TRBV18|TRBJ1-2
ASSNPQQGVYGYT
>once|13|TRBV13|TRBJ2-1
ATNAGTGSDNEQF
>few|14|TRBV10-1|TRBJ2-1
ASSDKGTSGRAGQF
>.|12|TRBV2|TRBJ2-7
ASREGQGIYEQY
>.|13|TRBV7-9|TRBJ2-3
ASSLVASRTDTQY
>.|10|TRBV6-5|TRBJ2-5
ASSPRSETQY
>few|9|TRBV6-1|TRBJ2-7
ATVLSYEQY
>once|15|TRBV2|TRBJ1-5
ASSEAAGTWANQPQH
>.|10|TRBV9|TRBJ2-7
ASRDRAYEQY
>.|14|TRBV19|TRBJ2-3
ASTATTGVGVDTQY
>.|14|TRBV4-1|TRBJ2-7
ASSPGNRDRVHEQY
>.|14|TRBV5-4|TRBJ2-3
ASSFRRQGLTDTQY
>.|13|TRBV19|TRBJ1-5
ASSIYRDSNQPQH
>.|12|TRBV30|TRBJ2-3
AWSRTDSPDTQY
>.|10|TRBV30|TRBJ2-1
AWGLSWDSQF
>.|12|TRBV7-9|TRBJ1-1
ASSWEQGTTEAF
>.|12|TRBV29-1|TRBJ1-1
SVDGQGTNTEAF